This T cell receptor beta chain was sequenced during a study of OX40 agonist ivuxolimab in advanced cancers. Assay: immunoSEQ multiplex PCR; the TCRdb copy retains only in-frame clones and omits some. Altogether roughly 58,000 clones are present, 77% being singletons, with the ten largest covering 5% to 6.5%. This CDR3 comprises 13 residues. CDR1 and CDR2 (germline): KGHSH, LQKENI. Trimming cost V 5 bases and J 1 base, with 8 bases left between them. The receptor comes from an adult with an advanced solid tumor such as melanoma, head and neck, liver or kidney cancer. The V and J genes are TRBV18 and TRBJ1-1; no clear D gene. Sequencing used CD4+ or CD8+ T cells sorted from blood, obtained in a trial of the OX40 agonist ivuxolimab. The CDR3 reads CASSGQPNTEAFF. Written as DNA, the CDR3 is TGTGCCAGCTCAGGGCAACCGAACACTGAAGCTTTCTTT.